The entry below gives a single T cell receptor beta chain sequence along with its context. The antigen is undetermined. Researchers ran the PCR with 60 Vbeta and 13 Jbeta primers. Using immunoSEQ multiplex PCR, the repertoire was profiled, and TCRdb retains in-frame clones only, with some absent. The sample records about 130,000 clones, 85% being singletons. The data were taken from a study of cytomegalovirus exposure and HLA in healthy donors. Regarding the study as a whole: TCR sequences were mostly rare, though some public TCRs occurred in many donors. Researchers had no immune exposure information except CMV serostatus available. High specificity and sensitivity for cytomegalovirus status were reported for the classifier. For most TCR beta V segments, an earlier analysis put the productive rate at about 90% or about 30% of the time.

This CDR3 has 14 residues. V lost 7 bases, J lost 5 bases, and 10 bases stayed unmatched. CDR1 is SNHLY, CDR2 FYNNEI, per germline. Sequencing input: PBMCs. The chain couples TRBV2 to TRBJ2-5; 7 bases are shared with TRBD1. The source of this sequence is a woman between 25 and 40 years old in good health and CMV-seropositive. The CDR3: CASNDRVRGETQYF. CDR3 bases: TGTGCCAGCAACGACAGGGTCAGGGGGGAGACCCAGTACTTC.